The present T cell receptor (beta chain) was sequenced within a study of T cell repertoires in cytomegalovirus infection. Study-level background: Based on public TCR beta signatures, there were indications of CMV infection and of a matching HLA type.

Using its own MiXCR run on the reads, TCRdb lists one record per CDR3 protein. The data show roughly 120,000 distinct CDR3 sequences, over 30% seen once. This clonotype was seen more than once but under ten times. No antigen is known for it. Sequences were derived from CD8+ T cells from cultured PBMCs, sampled from culture after CMV antigen stimulation. The TCR originated in a human donor in good health (CMV status not recorded). Some clones in this sample may be carry-over from other donors' samples.

As DNA, the CDR3 is TGTGCCAGCAGCTTCCGGACAGGGAGGGCTGAAGCTTTCTTT. This encodes CASSFRTGRAEAFF. This chain connects TRBV7-8 to TRBJ1-1; 8 bases are a match to TRBD1. Germline CDR1 SGHVS, CDR2 FQNEAQ. This CDR3 contains 14 residues. V lost 3 bases, J lost 6 bases, and 6 bases stayed unmatched.